The sequence of this TCR beta chain was determined in a study of Graves' ophthalmopathy and Graves' hyperthyroidism. This clonotype was found many times. Germline lookup yields CDR1 MNHEY and CDR2 SVGAGI. Trimming cost V 4 bases and J 8 bases, with 11 bases left between them. The CDR3 is made up of 13 amino acids. Amplification of the TCR beta CDR3 regions used RNA transcripts (as template). HTBI-primed first-round RT-PCR preceded second-round multiplex PCR. TCRdb fed the multiplex PCR reads into MiXCR, producing one record per CDR3 protein. The table includes 900,000 to 1,200,000 distinct CDR3 sequences, about 38% detected once.

The chain carries TRBV6-5 and TRBJ1-4; no definite D call. Sample: peripheral blood or thyroid tissue (not recorded which). This sequence originates from an adult man with Graves' hyperthyroidism. In DNA, the CDR3 is TGTGCCAGCAGTTCCCGACATTGGGAAAAACTGTTTTTT. Translated, it gives CASSSRHWEKLFF.